The clone carrying this T cell receptor beta chain was found many times. The record originates from a study of cytotoxic CD8 clonotypes in ibrutinib-treated CLL. Here immunoSEQ multiplex PCR was the method, and the copy in TCRdb shows in-frame clones only, minus some. Among 55,000 to 80,000 clones listed, roughly 50% were seen once. Germline CDR1 SQVTM, CDR2 ANQGSEA. The V and J ends lost 7 bases and 5 bases respectively, with 26 bases between them. This CDR3 has 17 residues. The chain carries TRBV29-1 and TRBJ2-2; possibly TRBD2 for D (6 bases). Sequenced here: PBMCs, sampled after 12 months of ibrutinib treatment. This receptor was identified in a human donor with chronic lymphocytic leukemia. The CDR3 sequence: CSAKRFGGMGVTGELFF. CDR3 DNA sequence: TGCAGCGCCAAGCGGTTTGGAGGGATGGGTGTTACCGGGGAGCTGTTTTTT.